This TCR beta chain was identified in a study of cytomegalovirus exposure and HLA in healthy donors. There are 12 residues in the CDR3. Germline assignment: CDR1 ENHRY and CDR2 SYGVKD. Deletions cut 3 bases from V and 9 bases from J, with 11 bases between. Both 60 Vbeta primers and 13 Jbeta primers went into the PCR. Clones were read by immunoSEQ multiplex PCR, and TCRdb kept only the in-frame ones, dropping some. The sample data list approximately 80,000 clones. Sequencing used PBMCs. The clonotype comes from a man younger than 30 in good health and CMV-seropositive. The rearrangement uses TRBV10-3 and TRBJ1-1; D may be TRBD1 (6 bases). The CDR3 DNA reads as TGTGCCATCAGTGATCAAGGACAGCAAGCTTTCTTT. It specifies CAISDQGQQAFF.